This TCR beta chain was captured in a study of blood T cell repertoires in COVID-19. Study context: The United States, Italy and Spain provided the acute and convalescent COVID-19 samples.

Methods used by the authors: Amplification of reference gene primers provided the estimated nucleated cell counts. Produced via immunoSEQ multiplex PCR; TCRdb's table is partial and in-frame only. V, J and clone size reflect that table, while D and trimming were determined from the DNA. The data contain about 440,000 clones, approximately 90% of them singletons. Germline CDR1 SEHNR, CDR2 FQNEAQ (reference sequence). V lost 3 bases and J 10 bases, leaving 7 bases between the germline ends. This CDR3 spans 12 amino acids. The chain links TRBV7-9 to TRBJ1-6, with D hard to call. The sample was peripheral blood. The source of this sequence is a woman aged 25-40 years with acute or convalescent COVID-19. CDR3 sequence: CASSFNMSPLHF. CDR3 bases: TGTGCCAGCAGCTTTAATATGTCACCCCTCCACTTT.